Listed below are T cell receptor beta chains from one sample, sequenced in a study of blood T cell repertoires in COVID-19. Libraries were prepared by immunoSEQ multiplex PCR; TCRdb keeps only in-frame clonotypes and omits some of them. In the table there are 250,000 or so clones, approximately 85% of which are singletons. Sequencing was done on a sample of PBMCs or T cells enriched from blood (not recorded which). The origin of the receptors is a woman aged 50 to 60 who had recovered from COVID-19. CDR3s include the opening cysteine and the closing phenylalanine or tryptophan. The D gene is left open where the match is weak. The size entry is marked missing in some rows and otherwise reads once, few, many or a size class.

CDR3 length	V gene	D gene	J gene	clone size	CDR3 DNA	CDR3 protein
17	TRBV4-1	TRBD1	TRBJ2-2	.	TGCGCCAGCAGCCGGAAGGGACAGTTCGCGAACACCGGGGAGCTGTTTTTT	CASSRKGQFANTGELFF
13	TRBV16	.	TRBJ2-7	.	TGTGCCAGCAGCCAAAACAGGATCTACGAGCAGTACTTC	CASSQNRIYEQYF
15	TRBV5-4	TRBD2	TRBJ2-1	.	TGTGCCAGCAGCCCGAACCGAGCGGGAGTGGGTGAGCAGTTCTTC	CASSPNRAGVGEQFF
13	TRBV10-1	.	TRBJ2-5	many	TGCGCCAGCAGTGTAGCGGATGGAGAGACCCAGTACTTC	CASSVADGETQYF
13	TRBV7-9	.	TRBJ1-1	few	TGTGCCAGCAGCTCGTCAGGGACATTGAAAGCTTTCTTT	CASSSSGTLKAFF
15	TRBV3-1/TRBV3-2	.	TRBJ1-3	.	TGTGCCAGCAGCCAAGACCCTCAGGGACTGGACACCATATATTTT	CASSQDPQGLDTIYF
14	TRBV10-3	.	TRBJ1-5	.	TGTGCCATCAGTGGCAGGGCCGGGAATCAGCCCCAGCATTTT	CAISGRAGNQPQHF
15	TRBV4-1	TRBD2	TRBJ2-1	.	TGCGCCAGCAGGCCGGGACTAGCGGGTAACAATGAGCAGTTCTTC	CASRPGLAGNNEQFF
14	TRBV28	TRBD2	TRBJ2-7	.	TGTGCCAGCAGTTTGGCGGGAGGCACCTACGAGCAGTACTTC	CASSLAGGTYEQYF
16	TRBV7-2	.	TRBJ1-1	.	TGTGCCAGCAGCCCGGGGGTGGGGGTGAGGTTCACTGAAGCTTTCTTT	CASSPGVGVRFTEAFF
16	TRBV6-6	TRBD1	TRBJ1-4	.	TGTGCCAGCAGTCGAAACTACAGGGGGACTAATGAAAAACTGTTTTTT	CASSRNYRGTNEKLFF
15	TRBV7-9	TRBD1	TRBJ1-6	.	TGTGCCAGCAGCTTTCTAGGACAGGGGAATTCACCCCTCCACTTT	CASSFLGQGNSPLHF
15	TRBV10-2	.	TRBJ1-5	.	TGCGCCAGCAGTGAAAGAGTAGGGGGCAATCAGCCCCAGCATTTT	CASSERVGGNQPQHF
13	TRBV29-1	.	TRBJ1-1	.	TGCAGCGTTGCCCCAAGCGGAGGGACTGAAGCTTTCTTT	CSVAPSGGTEAFF
18	TRBV29-1	TRBD2	TRBJ2-1	.	TGCAGCGTATTTTTTCTATGGACTAGCGGGATTAAAGAAGGTGAGCAGTTCTTC	CSVFFLWTSGIKEGEQFF
15	TRBV28	TRBD1	TRBJ2-7	once	TGTGCCAGCAGTTTACCGGGACAGGCGGTCCACGAGCAGTACTTC	CASSLPGQAVHEQYF
15	TRBV19	TRBD2	TRBJ2-1	.	TGTGCCAGTAGTGCCACCGGGGGGGCTTACAATGAGCAGTTCTTC	CASSATGGAYNEQFF
15	TRBV5-5	.	TRBJ1-2	.	TGTGCCAGCAGCTCACCCGTCGGGGGTTACTATGGCTACACCTTC	CASSSPVGGYYGYTF
14	TRBV29-1	.	TRBJ1-2	.	TGCAGCGTGGGAGGGGTCGGGCAGGAGGATGGCTACACCTTC	CSVGGVGQEDGYTF
15	TRBV6-5	TRBD2	TRBJ2-7	.	TGTGCCAGCAGTCGCGGAGGCGGGAGCTCGTACGAGCAGTACTTC	CASSRGGGSSYEQYF
16	TRBV28	TRBD2	TRBJ2-3	.	TGTGCCAGCAGTTATAACCGGGACTACAACACAGATACGCAGTATTTT	CASSYNRDYNTDTQYF
14	TRBV27	TRBD2	TRBJ2-2	.	TGTGCCAGCAGTCCTAGCGGGAGTACCGGGGAGCTGTTTTTT	CASSPSGSTGELFF
14	TRBV30	.	TRBJ1-1	.	TGTGCCTGGAAGAAAGTTAGGGTCGGGGCTGAAGCTTTCTTT	CAWKKVRVGAEAFF
14	TRBV2	.	TRBJ1-1	.	TGTGCCAGCAGTGGGGTGGCAGGGAACACTGAAGCTTTCTTT	CASSGVAGNTEAFF
17	TRBV5-1	TRBD1	TRBJ2-7	once	TGCGCCAGCAGCTTCGGGCGCGACAGGGGCCTCTCCTACGAGCAGTACTTC	CASSFGRDRGLSYEQYF
16	TRBV21-1	.	TRBJ1-2	.	TGTGCCAGCAGCAATTGGGGGACAGGGGGCAGCTATGGCTACACCTTC	CASSNWGTGGSYGYTF
17	TRBV18	TRBD1	TRBJ2-7	.	TGTGCCAGCTCACCACGAACGGTGACAGGGGGCTTTGGCGAGCAGTACTTC	CASSPRTVTGGFGEQYF
19	TRBV18	TRBD2	TRBJ2-3	.	TGTGCCAGCTCACCAAGAAGGAGCGGGAGTTCGCTCGTCCGAGATACGCAGTATTTT	CASSPRRSGSSLVRDTQYF
12	TRBV6-5	TRBD1	TRBJ2-1	.	TGTGCCAGCAGCCACAGGGGCGATGAGCAGTTCTTC	CASSHRGDEQFF
14	TRBV2	TRBD2	TRBJ2-3	many	TGTGCCAGCAGGCGGGAGGGAAGGACAGATACGCAGTATTTT	CASRREGRTDTQYF
19	TRBV4-1	.	TRBJ2-3	.	TGCGCCAGCAGCCAAGTGACTCCGGCCTTGGAAGATTGGAGAGATACGCAGTATTTT	CASSQVTPALEDWRDTQYF
14	TRBV6-4	.	TRBJ1-2	.	TGTGCCAGCAGTGAGGAGGCAGGCCGCTATGGCTACACCTTC	CASSEEAGRYGYTF
12	TRBV29-1	.	TRBJ1-2	.	TGCAGCGGCGAAGGCGCCGAGGGAGGCTACACCTTC	CSGEGAEGGYTF
14	TRBV6-7	.	TRBJ2-2	.	TGTGCCAGCAGTTACTCTAAGGGGACCGGGGAGCTGTTTTTT	CASSYSKGTGELFF
15	TRBV5-1	.	TRBJ1-1	once	TGCGCCAGCAGCGAATCAGGGTGGAATAACGCTGAAGCTTTCTTT	CASSESGWNNAEAFF
16	TRBV6-2/TRBV6-3	TRBD2	TRBJ2-7	.	TGTGCCAGCAGTCCCCTAGGACTAGCGGCGATTTACGAGCAGTACTTC	CASSPLGLAAIYEQYF
15	TRBV7-8	TRBD2	TRBJ2-2	few	TGTGCCAGCAGGGTACGGGAGGGACCCACCGGGGAGCTGTTTTTT	CASRVREGPTGELFF
16	TRBV15	.	TRBJ1-6	.	TGTGCCACCAGTAAAGAACCGGCTGATCCGGGTTCACCCCTCCACTTT	CATSKEPADPGSPLHF
16	TRBV6-1	TRBD2	TRBJ2-7	.	TGTGCCAGCAGTGAAGTGGGTCTAGCGGGATCCCGGGAGCAGTACTTC	CASSEVGLAGSREQYF
15	TRBV7-8	TRBD1	TRBJ2-3	.	TGTGCCAGCAGCTTAGAGGGACAGTCGGTTAATACGCAGTATTTT	CASSLEGQSVNTQYF
15	TRBV27	TRBD2	TRBJ2-2	.	TGTGCCACCACATCGTCACTAGCGGGAAGGGGGGAGCTGTTTTTT	CATTSSLAGRGELFF
13	TRBV7-7	.	TRBJ2-7	once	TGTGCTAGCGCGTCGTCTGGCGCAGGAGAGCAGTACTTC	CASASSGAGEQYF
15	TRBV5-8	.	TRBJ1-2	.	TGTGCCAGCAGCTTGCTTCAGGCGACAAACTATGGCTACACCTTC	CASSLLQATNYGYTF
12	TRBV27	.	TRBJ1-2	.	TGTGCCAGCAGTTTACAGGGTTCTGGCTACACCTTC	CASSLQGSGYTF
13	TRBV10-1	.	TRBJ1-1	once	TGCGCCAGCAGTCCCTCGGCGGGCACTGAAGCTTTCTTT	CASSPSAGTEAFF
13	TRBV3-1/TRBV3-2	.	TRBJ2-7	.	TGTGCCAGCAGCCAACTGGGCCCTACCGAGCAGTACTTC	CASSQLGPTEQYF
15	TRBV19	TRBD2	TRBJ2-2	.	TGTGCCAGTAGTTGGGCGGGAGGATTCCACGGGGAGCTGTTTTTT	CASSWAGGFHGELFF
17	TRBV27	.	TRBJ1-6	.	TGTGCCAGCAGTTTATTGGCAGGGAACTCCTATAATTCACCCCTCCACTTT	CASSLLAGNSYNSPLHF
14	TRBV7-3	TRBD1	TRBJ1-2	.	TGTGCCAGCAGCTTGGGACAGGGGAACTATGGCTACACCTTC	CASSLGQGNYGYTF
11	TRBV5-6	TRBD1	TRBJ1-1	.	TGTGCCAGTACCAGGGGGGTTGAAGCTTTCTTT	CASTRGVEAFF
17	TRBV7-9	TRBD2	TRBJ2-3	.	TGTGCCAGCAGCTCGGGACTAGCGGTCTACGGTACAGATACGCAGTATTTT	CASSSGLAVYGTDTQYF
13	TRBV6-5	TRBD2	TRBJ2-1	.	TGTGCCAGCAGAGGACTAGCCCCAGGGGAGCAGTTCTTC	CASRGLAPGEQFF
15	TRBV7-8	TRBD2	TRBJ2-7	.	TGTGCCAGCAGCTTAGGGACTAGCGGGAACTACGAGCAGTACTTC	CASSLGTSGNYEQYF
15	TRBV9	TRBD2	TRBJ2-1	.	TGTGCCAGCAGCGTAGAACTAGCGGGATGGAATGAGCAGTTCTTC	CASSVELAGWNEQFF
15	TRBV9	TRBD1	TRBJ1-4	.	TGTGCCAGCAGCGGCACAGGGGTTGTAGATGAAAAACTGTTTTTT	CASSGTGVVDEKLFF